A single T cell receptor beta chain is shown here with its context. Its target is unknown. This entry comes from a study of beta chain features in type 1 diabetes. The study's findings and limits: PCR might show a preference for shorter templates, equally across patients and controls. Patients with Type 1 diabetes showed moderately but significantly shorter TCRB CDR3s in all four CD4+ subsets.

The investigators reverse transcribed all of the isolated RNA, so they sequenced expressed TCRB transcripts. Only in-frame clones appear in the TCRdb table, and some are missing; sequencing was by immunoSEQ multiplex PCR. This table has around 430,000 clones, around 28% appearing once. CDR3 length equals 13 residues. CDR1 is SGHDT, CDR2 YYEEEE, per germline. The J segment lost 5 bases and the V segment lost 7 bases, leaving 7 bases of the junction unmatched. This sequence was found in a man between 18 and 35 years old in good health. The sequencing input was naive CD4+ T cells from blood. The V call is TRBV5-6, the J call TRBJ2-5, with 8 positions matching TRBD2. This CDR3 is CASFLSGGETQYF. CDR3 sequence (DNA): TGTGCCAGCTTCCTATCGGGAGGGGAGACCCAGTACTTC.